The next 32 T cell receptor beta chains were all read from a single sample in a study of a mutant IDH1 vaccine in newly diagnosed glioma. Specified time point: week 23, last vaccination. Every single dose of the vaccine, 300 ug of mutant IDH1 20-mer peptide, came with topical imiquimod. Method: immunoSEQ multiplex PCR; TCRdb's copy keeps in-frame clones and lacks some. In the table there are about 44,000 clones, 80% to 95% of which are singletons. Their antigens remain unidentified. The sequences come from PBMCs, collected from a glioma patient whose treatment included an IDH1 peptide vaccine. The receptors stem from a man aged 50 to 60 with glioma.

CDR3 nucleotide sequence: TGTGCCAGCAGCTTGAGGGATCACGGAAACACCATATATTTT. Protein: CASSLRDHGNTIYF. The chain uses TRBV5-8 and TRBJ1-3; D gene unclear. Trimming removed 1 base at V and 4 bases at J, with 9 bases between. This CDR3 comprises 14 residues. Looked up from germline, CDR1 is SGHTS and CDR2 is YDEGEE. Filled out from reference TRBV5-8 and TRBJ1-3, the complete variable domain reads EAGVTQSPTHLIKTRGQQATLRCSPISGHTSVYWYQQALGLGLQFLLWYDEGEERNRGNFPPRFSGRQFPNYSSELNVNALELEDSALYLCASSLRDHGNTIYFGEGSWLTVV.

The genes are TRBV29-1 and TRBJ1-2; D is possibly TRBD1 (5 bases). The ends were cut back, 1 base at V and 8 bases at J, with 14 bases in the middle. Germline CDR1 and CDR2: SQVTM and ANQGSEA. This CDR3 region has 13 residues. The CDR3 DNA is TGCAGCGTTGAAGCCGGGACCAAGGGGGGCTACACCTTC. It is translated as CSVEAGTKGGYTF. Filled out from reference TRBV29-1 and TRBJ1-2, the complete variable domain reads SAVISQKPSRDICQRGTSLTIQCQVDSQVTMMFWYRQQPGQSLTLIATANQGSEATYESGFVIDKFPISRPNLTFSTLTVSNMSPEDSSIYLCSVEAGTKGGYTFGSGTRLTVV.

This chain links TRBV10-3 with TRBJ2-1; TRBD1 matches 12 bases. The CDR3 has 16 residues. Germline V CDR1 and CDR2: ENHRY, SYGVKD. Trimming took 0 bases from V and 8 from J; bases not matched to a gene: 5. CDR3 DNA sequence: TGTGCCATCAGTGAGTCTTCCGGGACAGGGGGCGATGAGCAGTTCTTC. This gives the protein CAISESSGTGGDEQFF.

V and J are TRBV18 and TRBJ1-6; D ambiguous. V gave up 3 bases and J gave up 6 bases, with 12 bases separating them. The CDR3 contains 15 residues. CDR1 and CDR2 from the germline V gene are KGHSH and LQKENI. This CDR3 is CASSPEQSPNSPLHF. The CDR3 nucleotides read TGTGCCAGCTCACCGGAACAGTCTCCTAATTCACCCCTCCACTTT.

This clone occurred a few times. The rearrangement links TRBV4-3 to TRBJ2-2, with 9 bases matching TRBD2. Germline V gene sequence: CDR1 LGHNA, CDR2 YSLEER. After removal of 4 bases from V and 1 base from J, the junction contained 4 bases not matched to a gene. CDR3 length equals 16 residues. The CDR3 loop is CASSPSRGGNTGELFF. The DNA of the CDR3 is TGCGCCAGCAGCCCGTCGCGGGGGGGGAACACCGGGGAGCTGTTTTTT.

J is TRBJ1-4 and V is TRBV2; 9 bases align to TRBD1. V shed 6 bases, J shed 7 bases, and the junction held 9 bases outside the gene matches. The CDR3 loop spans 15 amino acids. The germline V gene has CDR1 SNHLY and CDR2 FYNNEI. The CDR3 coding sequence is TGTGCCAGCAGACGAAACAGGGGGCATCGTGAAAAACTGTTTTTT. Translated, it gives CASRRNRGHREKLFF. Full variable domain (outside the CDR3, taken from reference TRBV2 and TRBJ1-4): EPEVTQTPSHQVTQMGQEVILRCVPISNHLYFYWYRQILGQKVEFLVSFYNNEISEKSEIFDDQFSVERPDGSNFTLKIRSTKLEDSAMYFCASRRNRGHREKLFFGSGTQLSVL.

The chain has TRBV5-4 and TRBJ2-7; 8 nucleotides line up with TRBD2. The CDR3 runs 15 residues. CDR1 is SGHNT, CDR2 YYREEE, per germline (reference sequence). The V gene end was trimmed by 6 bases and the J gene end by 3 bases; junction bases not matched to a gene: 11. CDR3 loop: CASNPGGGKSYEQYF. The DNA for the CDR3 is TGTGCCAGCAATCCCGGGGGGGGTAAAAGCTACGAGCAGTACTTC.

This clone has just a few counts. This chain uses TRBV5-4 with TRBJ2-2; D is perhaps TRBD1 or TRBD2 (6 bases each). Trimming took 0 bases from V and 1 from J, leaving 13 bases between them. This CDR3 has 17 amino acids. Germline-derived CDR1 and CDR2 are SGHNT and YYREEE (reference sequence). CDR3 coding DNA: TGTGCCAGCAGCTTGGCCTCGGGGGCGGGGAACACCGGGGAGCTGTTTTTT. Residues: CASSLASGAGNTGELFF.

The rearrangement uses TRBV30 and TRBJ2-2, with D possibly matching TRBD2 (6 bases). The CDR3 covers 16 residues. The V gene's germline CDR1 is GTSNPN and CDR2 SVGIG (reference sequence). V was cut by 3 bases and J by 5 bases, with 19 bases left in between. The DNA of the CDR3 is TGTGCCTGGAGCGACGTAGCGGCCCCCAGAACCGGGGAGCTGTTTTTT. Protein sequence: CAWSDVAAPRTGELFF. Drawing the rest from reference TRBV30 and TRBJ2-2, the complete variable domain is SQTIHQWPATLVQPVGSPLSLECTVEGTSNPNLYWYRQAAGRGLQLLFYSVGIGQISSEVPQNLSASRPQDRQFILSSKKLLLSDSGFYLCAWSDVAAPRTGELFFGEGSRLTVL.

This chain uses TRBV27 with TRBJ2-2; 13 positions agree with TRBD2. This CDR3 has 16 amino acids. Germline V gene lookup returns CDR1 MNHEY and CDR2 SMNVEV (reference sequence). The trim removed 4 bases at V and 7 bases at J, leaving 6 bases unmatched. The DNA of the CDR3 is TGTGCCAGCAGTTCCCGGACTAGCGGGAGTCTCGGGGAGCTGTTTTTT. Translating gives CASSSRTSGSLGELFF.

This chain's CDR3 is CASSARTEQFF. The CDR3 DNA reads as TGTGCCAGCAGCGCACGGACTGAGCAGTTCTTC. The V call is TRBV9, the J call TRBJ2-1; D is undetermined. Germline lookup yields CDR1 SGDLS and CDR2 YYNGEE. Trimming pared 3 bases from V and 9 bases from J, leaving 7 bases between. The CDR3 has 11 residues.

The rearrangement uses TRBV5-6 and TRBJ2-7; 8 bases are a match to TRBD2. From germline, CDR1 is SGHDT and CDR2 YYEEEE. The trim removed 2 bases at V and 2 bases at J, leaving 6 bases unmatched. This CDR3 contains 15 residues. The CDR3 sequence is CASSFVGTSAYEQYF. Written as DNA, the CDR3 is TGTGCCAGCAGCTTTGTCGGGACTAGTGCCTACGAGCAGTACTTC. The whole variable domain, remainder taken from reference TRBV5-6 and TRBJ2-7, is DAGVTQSPTHLIKTRGQQVTLRCSPKSGHDTVSWYQQALGQGPQFIFQYYEEEERQRGNFPDRFSGHQFPNYSSELNVNALLLGDSALYLCASSFVGTSAYEQYFGPGTRLTVT.

The rearrangement links TRBV6-4 to TRBJ2-2; a weak D match, TRBD1 (5 bases). Germline CDR1 is MRHNA and CDR2 is SNTAGT. Trimming pared 2 bases from V and 4 bases from J, leaving 5 bases between. The CDR3 consists of 13 residues. CDR3 bases: TGTGCCAGCAGTGACACAGGCACCGGGGAGCTGTTTTTT. Translation gives CASSDTGTGELFF.

The chain is built from TRBV10-2 and TRBJ1-1; 7 bases line up with TRBD1. The CDR3 consists of 13 residues. Germline CDR1 WSHSY, CDR2 SAAADI. V lost 5 bases, J lost 4 bases, and 4 bases stayed unmatched. In DNA form, the CDR3 reads TGCGCCAGCAGTTCCCAGGGGGGCACTGAAGCTTTCTTT. It specifies CASSSQGGTEAFF.

This clone showed up just once. V and J are TRBV5-1 and TRBJ1-1; D may be TRBD1 (5 bases). Germline CDR1 SGHRS, CDR2 YFSETQ. Trimming took 4 bases from V and 0 from J, leaving 10 bases between them. The CDR3 is made up of 14 amino acids. The CDR3 here is CASSPTDMNTEAFF. The CDR3, as DNA: TGCGCCAGCAGCCCGACAGACATGAACACTGAAGCTTTCTTT.

The genes are TRBV28 and TRBJ1-2; D might be TRBD1 (5 bases). The CDR3 is made up of 18 amino acids. Germline V gene lookup returns CDR1 MDHEN and CDR2 SYDVKM. V was pared by 5 bases and J by 1 base, with 23 bases between. CDR3 nucleotides: TGTGCCAGCAGTCCAACCGGGACTCAGTGGGGGTTTAACTATGGCTACACCTTC. It yields the protein CASSPTGTQWGFNYGYTF.

J is TRBJ1-2 and V is TRBV4-3; D unresolved. The germline V gene has CDR1 LGHNA and CDR2 YSLEER. This CDR3 region has 15 residues. V dropped 0 bases and J dropped 4 bases, with 12 bases sitting between them. The CDR3 DNA sequence: TGCGCCAGCAGCCAAGAAGAGAGAGGACGCTATGGCTACACCTTC. Residues: CASSQEERGRYGYTF.

This clone was seen a handful of times. The V call is TRBV29-1, the J call TRBJ2-4, with D unresolved. This CDR3 spans 10 amino acids. Germline V gives CDR1 SQVTM, CDR2 ANQGSEA. Trimming took off 8 bases at V and 9 bases at J, with 11 bases between the two ends. In nucleotides, the CDR3 is TGCAGCTTCCCCTCGGGCATTCAGTACTTC. This gives the protein CSFPSGIQYF.

The genes are TRBV7-8 and TRBJ1-2; D is perhaps TRBD1 (5 bases). In germline, CDR1 is SGHVS, CDR2 FQNEAQ. The V end lost 3 bases, the J end lost 0 bases, and 8 bases lay between the germline ends. The CDR3 length is 14 residues. CDR3 coding DNA: TGTGCCAGCAGCTTGCAGGGCTCTAACTATGGCTACACCTTC. It translates to CASSLQGSNYGYTF.

CDR3 residues: CASSLGPAGDIQYF. As DNA, the CDR3 is TGTGCCAGCAGCTTGGGGCCAGCGGGAGACATTCAGTACTTC. This chain uses TRBV7-8 with TRBJ2-4, with 8 bases lining up with TRBD2. The germline V gene has CDR1 SGHVS and CDR2 FQNEAQ. The CDR3 runs to 14 residues. With 3 bases clipped from V and 8 bases from J, the junction kept 6 bases outside the gene matches.

This rearrangement joins TRBV5-1 to TRBJ2-3; D perhaps matches TRBD2 (6 bases). Trimming pared 5 bases from V and 0 bases from J, leaving 16 bases between. This CDR3 contains 16 residues. The germline V gene encodes CDR1 SGHRS and CDR2 YFSETQ. CDR3 residues: CASRPGLPISTDTQYF. The CDR3 DNA reads as TGCGCCAGCAGGCCGGGACTCCCTATAAGCACAGATACGCAGTATTTT.

The chain uses TRBV5-1 and TRBJ2-7, with TRBD2 matching over 8 bases. The CDR3 sequence is 17 residues long. Trimming cost V 3 bases and J 0 bases; bases outside gene matches: 11. CDR1 SGHRS and CDR2 YFSETQ come from the germline V gene. The CDR3 sequence is CASSWGSSGSFSYEQYF. For the CDR3, the DNA is TGCGCCAGCAGCTGGGGGTCTAGCGGGTCCTTCTCCTACGAGCAGTACTTC.

V gene TRBV4-2 combines with J gene TRBJ1-3; tentative D call: TRBD1 (5 bases). Germline CDR1 is LGHNA and CDR2 is YNFKEQ. V lost 2 bases and J 2 bases, leaving 7 bases between the germline ends. This CDR3 has 14 residues. CDR3 nucleotides: TGTGCCAGCAGCCAATCAGGGACTGGAAACACCATATATTTT. This codes for CASSQSGTGNTIYF.

This rearrangement joins TRBV5-6 to TRBJ2-1; D uncertain. Germline CDR1 and CDR2: SGHDT and YYEEEE. V lost 0 bases, J lost 10 bases, and 5 bases lay in between. The CDR3 sequence is 11 residues long. Here the CDR3 reads CASSLVWEQFF. The CDR3 DNA sequence: TGTGCCAGCAGCTTGGTTTGGGAGCAGTTCTTC.

V gene TRBV27 combines with J gene TRBJ1-2, with 7 bases fitting TRBD1. From germline, CDR1 is MNHEY and CDR2 SMNVEV (reference sequence). Losses at the gene ends were 5 bases for V and 6 bases for J; bases not matched to a gene: 9. The CDR3 consists of 14 residues. This CDR3 reads CASSPIHDRDGYTF. The CDR3 nucleotides read TGTGCCAGCAGTCCGATTCACGACAGGGATGGCTACACCTTC.

This clone was seen more than once but under ten times. J is TRBJ1-6 and V is TRBV5-6; 10 nucleotides agree with TRBD1. Germline assignment: CDR1 SGHDT and CDR2 YYEEEE. This CDR3 contains 17 residues. V shed 4 bases and J 0 bases; nucleotides not matched to a gene: 4. The CDR3 nucleotides are TGTGCCAGCAGCGGGACAGGGGCCAGCTCCTATAATTCACCCCTCCACTTT. Residues: CASSGTGASSYNSPLHF. The full variable domain, completed using reference TRBV5-6 and TRBJ1-6, is DAGVTQSPTHLIKTRGQQVTLRCSPKSGHDTVSWYQQALGQGPQFIFQYYEEEERQRGNFPDRFSGHQFPNYSSELNVNALLLGDSALYLCASSGTGASSYNSPLHFGNGTRLTVT.

This chain joins TRBV4-1 and TRBJ2-5; 14 nucleotides agree with TRBD2. The germline gives CDR1 MGHRA, CDR2 YSYEKL. Losses at the gene ends were 0 bases for V and 5 bases for J; bases not matched to a gene: 11. CDR3 length equals 19 residues. DNA of the CDR3: TGCGCCAGCAGCCAAGATCCGGGACTAGCGGGGGAGACAAGGGAGACCCAGTACTTC. Translation gives CASSQDPGLAGETRETQYF.

The chain has TRBV19 and TRBJ2-1, with D hard to call. Germline CDR1 reads LNHDA; CDR2 reads SQIVND (reference sequence). CDR3 length equals 12 residues. V lost 3 bases and J 8 bases, leaving 8 bases between the germline ends. CDR3 amino acids: CASSIGRYEQFF. CDR3 nucleotide sequence: TGTGCCAGTAGTATCGGTAGGTATGAGCAGTTCTTC.

The chain is built from TRBV10-1 and TRBJ2-7; the D call may be TRBD1 or TRBD2 (5 bases each). Trimming cost V 9 bases and J 6 bases, with 12 bases left between them. The CDR3 totals 11 residues. CDR1 is WNHNN and CDR2 is SYGVQD in the germline V gene (reference sequence). The CDR3 DNA sequence: TGCGCCAGGGGGATCGGGGCCGAGCAGTACTTC. This translates into CARGIGAEQYF.

This rearrangement joins TRBV16 to TRBJ2-1, with D perhaps TRBD1 or TRBD2 (5 bases each). The CDR3 covers 15 residues. V was shortened by 2 bases and J by 7 bases, with 15 bases between the two germline ends. Looked up from germline, CDR1 is KGHSY and CDR2 is FQNENV. The CDR3 reads CASSQRVGALNEQFF. The CDR3 nucleotides read TGTGCCAGCAGCCAAAGGGTCGGGGCCTTGAATGAGCAGTTCTTC.

The chain employs TRBV4-3 and TRBJ1-2; 8 bases are shared with TRBD1. The CDR3 totals 15 residues. Germline V gives CDR1 LGHNA, CDR2 YSLEER. With 4 bases clipped from V and 8 bases from J, the junction kept 12 bases outside the gene matches. The CDR3 loop reads CASSLLTGEGGGYTF. CDR3 bases: TGCGCCAGCAGCCTTTTGACAGGGGAGGGCGGCGGCTACACCTTC.

The DNA for the CDR3 is TGTGCCAGCTCGGGGGTTGACGAGCAGTACTTC. Amino acids: CASSGVDEQYF. The chain carries TRBV18 and TRBJ2-7, with D perhaps matching TRBD1 or TRBD2 (5 bases each). V lost 6 bases, J lost 5 bases, and 8 bases lay in between. CDR1 is KGHSH and CDR2 is LQKENI in the germline V gene. The CDR3 runs to 11 residues.